This record covers a single T cell receptor (beta chain). Antigen: not known. This entry comes from a study of T cell responses to AZD1222 COVID-19 vaccine. Findings and caveats of the study: Among AZD1222 vaccinees, only six or seven were seropositive at baseline. Donors were chiefly white British, with a greater number of females, and clonal diversity was perhaps underestimated. Nearly half of unique spike-specific TCRs reportedly avoided B.1.351 and B.1.1.7 mutated regions.

Sequencing was performed with immunoSEQ multiplex PCR; in TCRdb, only in-frame clones are kept and a portion is missing. The data hold hundreds of thousands of clones, with roughly 91% observed a single time. Germline V CDR1 and CDR2: LNHDA, SQIVND (reference sequence). Trimming left V 6 bases short and J 2 bases short, with 16 bases between. The CDR3 covers 15 residues. The starting material was peripheral blood, obtained on day 0 of MenACWY control vaccination. This clonotype was sampled from an adult in good health. V gene TRBV19 combines with J gene TRBJ2-5, with D perhaps TRBD1 or TRBD2 (5 bases each). The CDR3, as DNA: TGTGCCAGTAGGAGGGACGCGATGGAGCAAGAGACCCAGTACTTC. This sequence encodes CASRRDAMEQETQYF.